This T cell receptor beta chain comes out of a study of T-cell reconstitution after alpha-beta-depleted transplantation in children. Preparation of the TCRbeta library was carried out with unique molecular identifiers. TCRdb re-called the PCR reads with MiXCR, one entry per CDR3 protein. Of some 640,000 distinct CDR3 sequences in the sample, approximately 17% were seen once. The germline gives CDR1 MNHEY, CDR2 SVGEGT. With V trimmed by 7 bases and J by 1 base, 9 bases remained unmatched. The CDR3 extends over 16 amino acids. This chain links TRBV6-2 or TRBV6-3 with TRBJ2-1; 8 bases match TRBD2. The source was PBMCs from the stem cell graft donor, collected from the stem cell graft. This TCR derives from a human donor who donated a stem cell graft to a child with acute myeloid leukemia. The CDR3 region has the DNA TGTGCCAGCACCCCTTTAGGCGGGGGGTCCTACAATGAGCAGTTCTTC. Its translation is CASTPLGGGSYNEQFF.